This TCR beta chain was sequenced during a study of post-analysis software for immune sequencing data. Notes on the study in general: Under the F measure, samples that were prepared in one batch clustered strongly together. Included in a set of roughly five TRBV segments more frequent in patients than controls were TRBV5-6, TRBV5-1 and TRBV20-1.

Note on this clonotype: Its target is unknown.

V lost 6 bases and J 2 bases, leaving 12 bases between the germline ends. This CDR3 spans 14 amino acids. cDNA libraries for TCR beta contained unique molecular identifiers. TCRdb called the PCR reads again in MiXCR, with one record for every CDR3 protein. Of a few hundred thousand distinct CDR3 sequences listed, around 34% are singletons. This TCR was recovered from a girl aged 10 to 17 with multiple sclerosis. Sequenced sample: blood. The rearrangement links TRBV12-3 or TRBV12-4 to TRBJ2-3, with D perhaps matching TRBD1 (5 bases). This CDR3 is CASRTTATTDTQYF. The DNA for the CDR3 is TGTGCCAGCAGAACGACAGCAACCACAGATACGCAGTATTTT.